The source of this T cell receptor beta chain is a study of cytomegalovirus exposure and HLA in healthy donors. Study background: The approximately 120 validation repertoires were produced on the same platform as the 500 to 800 repertoires of the first cohort. This was reported in a later analysis. Notes on the study in general: The study listed approximately 160 cytomegalovirus-associated TCR beta chains. In vitro confirmation showed a few CMV-associated chains to be CMV antigen specific.

TCRdb keeps only in-frame clones here, not all; method: immunoSEQ multiplex PCR. The table has 130,000 to 150,000 clones, about nine tenths seen once. Note on this clone: Its antigen remains unidentified.

Trimming left V 3 bases short and J 3 bases short, with 14 bases between. CDR1 is KGHSH and CDR2 is LQKENI in the germline V gene. The CDR3 length is 15 residues. V gene TRBV18 combines with J gene TRBJ1-1; possible D gene TRBD1, 5 bases. Sequenced material: PBMCs. This clonotype was obtained from a young woman in good health and CMV-seropositive. The CDR3 sequence: CASSPLTGGDTEAFF. CDR3 nucleotide sequence: TGTGCCAGCTCACCCTTGACTGGGGGGGACACTGAAGCTTTCTTT.